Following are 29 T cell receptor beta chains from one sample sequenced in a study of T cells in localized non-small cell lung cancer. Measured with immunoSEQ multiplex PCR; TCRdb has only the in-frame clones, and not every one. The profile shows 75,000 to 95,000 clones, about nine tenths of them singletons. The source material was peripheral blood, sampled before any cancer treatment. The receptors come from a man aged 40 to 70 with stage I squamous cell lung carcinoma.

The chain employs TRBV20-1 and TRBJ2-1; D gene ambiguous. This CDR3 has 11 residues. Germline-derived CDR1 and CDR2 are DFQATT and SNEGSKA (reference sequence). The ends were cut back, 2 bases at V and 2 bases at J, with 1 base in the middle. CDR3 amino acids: CSARPYNEQFF. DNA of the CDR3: TGCAGTGCTAGACCCTACAATGAGCAGTTCTTC.

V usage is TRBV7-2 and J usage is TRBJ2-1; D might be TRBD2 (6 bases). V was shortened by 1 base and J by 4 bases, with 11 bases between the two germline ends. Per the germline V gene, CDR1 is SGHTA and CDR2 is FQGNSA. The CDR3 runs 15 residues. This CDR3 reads CASSLEWGEYNEQFF. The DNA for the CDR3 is TGTGCCAGCAGCTTAGAGTGGGGGGAGTACAATGAGCAGTTCTTC.

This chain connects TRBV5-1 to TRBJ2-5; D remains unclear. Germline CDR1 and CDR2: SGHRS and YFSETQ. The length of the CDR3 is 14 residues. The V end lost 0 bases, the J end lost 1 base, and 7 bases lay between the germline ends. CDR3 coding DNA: TGCGCCAGCAGCTTGGGGGCTACCCAAGAGACCCAGTACTTC. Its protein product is CASSLGATQETQYF.

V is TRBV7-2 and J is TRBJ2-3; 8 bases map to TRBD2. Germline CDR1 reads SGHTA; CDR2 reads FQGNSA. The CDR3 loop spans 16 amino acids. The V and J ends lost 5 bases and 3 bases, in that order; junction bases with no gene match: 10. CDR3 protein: CASSLQAGGLTDTQYF. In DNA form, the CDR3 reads TGTGCCAGCAGCCTACAGGCGGGGGGCCTGACAGATACGCAGTATTTT.

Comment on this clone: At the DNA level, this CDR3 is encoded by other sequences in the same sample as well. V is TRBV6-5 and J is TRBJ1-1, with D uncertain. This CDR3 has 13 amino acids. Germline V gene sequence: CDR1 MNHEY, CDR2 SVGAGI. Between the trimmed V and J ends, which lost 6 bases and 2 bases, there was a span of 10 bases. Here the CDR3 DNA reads TGTGCCAGCAGCAACGGGAGAAACACTGAAGCTTTCTTT. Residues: CASSNGRNTEAFF.

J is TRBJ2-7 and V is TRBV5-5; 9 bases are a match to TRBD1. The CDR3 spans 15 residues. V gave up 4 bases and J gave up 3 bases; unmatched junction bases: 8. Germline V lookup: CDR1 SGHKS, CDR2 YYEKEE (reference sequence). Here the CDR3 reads CASSRGQGMVYEQYF. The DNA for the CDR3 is TGTGCCAGCAGCCGGGGACAGGGAATGGTCTACGAGCAGTACTTC. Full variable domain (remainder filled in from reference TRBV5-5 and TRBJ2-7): DAGVTQSPTHLIKTRGQQVTLRCSPISGHKSVSWYQQVLGQGPQFIFQYYEKEERGRGNFPDRFSARQFPNYSSELNVNALLLGDSALYLCASSRGQGMVYEQYFGPGTRLTVT.

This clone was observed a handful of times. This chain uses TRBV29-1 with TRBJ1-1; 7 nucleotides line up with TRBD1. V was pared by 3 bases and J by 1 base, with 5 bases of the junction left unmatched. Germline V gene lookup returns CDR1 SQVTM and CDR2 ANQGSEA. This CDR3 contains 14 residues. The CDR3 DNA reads TGCAGCGTTGACTTGGCAGGGGGGAACACTGAAGCTTTCTTT. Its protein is CSVDLAGGNTEAFF. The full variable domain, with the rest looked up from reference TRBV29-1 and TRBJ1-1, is SAVISQKPSRDICQRGTSLTIQCQVDSQVTMMFWYRQQPGQSLTLIATANQGSEATYESGFVIDKFPISRPNLTFSTLTVSNMSPEDSSIYLCSVDLAGGNTEAFFGQGTRLTVV.

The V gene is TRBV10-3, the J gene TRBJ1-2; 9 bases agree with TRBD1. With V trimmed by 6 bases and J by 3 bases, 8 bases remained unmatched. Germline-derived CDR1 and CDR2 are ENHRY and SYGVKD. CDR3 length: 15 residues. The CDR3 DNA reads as TGTGCCATCAGGCGGACAGGGGCTGGCGACTATGGCTACACCTTC. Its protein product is CAIRRTGAGDYGYTF.

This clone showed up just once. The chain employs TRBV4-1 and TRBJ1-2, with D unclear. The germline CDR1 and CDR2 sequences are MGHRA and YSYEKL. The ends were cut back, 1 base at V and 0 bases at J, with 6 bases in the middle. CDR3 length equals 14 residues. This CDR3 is CASSQAVTNYGYTF. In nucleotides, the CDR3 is TGCGCCAGCAGCCAAGCCGTCACTAACTATGGCTACACCTTC.

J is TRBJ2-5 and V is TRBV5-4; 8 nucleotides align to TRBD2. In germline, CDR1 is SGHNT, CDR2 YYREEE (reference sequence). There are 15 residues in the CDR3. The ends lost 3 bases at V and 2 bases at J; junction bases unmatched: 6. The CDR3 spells CASSSKRGTQETQYF. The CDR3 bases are TGTGCCAGCAGCTCGAAGCGGGGGACGCAAGAGACCCAGTACTTC.

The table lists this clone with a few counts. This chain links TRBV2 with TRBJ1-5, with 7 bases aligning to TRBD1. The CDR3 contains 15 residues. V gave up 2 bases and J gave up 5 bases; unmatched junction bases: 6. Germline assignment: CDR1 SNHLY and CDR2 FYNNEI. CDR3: CASSELDREYQPQHF. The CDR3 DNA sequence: TGTGCCAGCAGTGAACTCGACAGGGAATATCAGCCCCAGCATTTT. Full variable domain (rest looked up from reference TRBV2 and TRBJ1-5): EPEVTQTPSHQVTQMGQEVILRCVPISNHLYFYWYRQILGQKVEFLVSFYNNEISEKSEIFDDQFSVERPDGSNFTLKIRSTKLEDSAMYFCASSELDREYQPQHFGDGTRLSIL.

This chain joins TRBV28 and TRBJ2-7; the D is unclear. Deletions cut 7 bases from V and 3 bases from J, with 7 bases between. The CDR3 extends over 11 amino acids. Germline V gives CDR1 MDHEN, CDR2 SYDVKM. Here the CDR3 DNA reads TGTGCCAGCACCTTCAACTACGAGCAGTACTTC. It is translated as CASTFNYEQYF.

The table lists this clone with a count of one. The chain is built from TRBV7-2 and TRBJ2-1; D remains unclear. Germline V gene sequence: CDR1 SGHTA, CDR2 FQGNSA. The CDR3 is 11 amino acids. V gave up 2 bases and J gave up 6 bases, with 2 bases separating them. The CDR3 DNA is TGTGCCAGCAGCTTACCCAATGAGCAGTTCTTC. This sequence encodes CASSLPNEQFF.

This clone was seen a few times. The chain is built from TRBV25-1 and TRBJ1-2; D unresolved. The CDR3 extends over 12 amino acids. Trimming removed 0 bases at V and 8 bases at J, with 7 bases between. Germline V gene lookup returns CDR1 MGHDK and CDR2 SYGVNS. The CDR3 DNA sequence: TGTGCCAGCAGTGAATATGTGGGGGGCTACACCTTC. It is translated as CASSEYVGGYTF.

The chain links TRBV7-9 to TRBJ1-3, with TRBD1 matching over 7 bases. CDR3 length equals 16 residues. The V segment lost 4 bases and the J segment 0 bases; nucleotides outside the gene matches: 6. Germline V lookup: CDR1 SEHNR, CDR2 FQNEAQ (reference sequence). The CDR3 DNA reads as TGTGCCAGCAGCTCCGTTGGACAGGTCTCTGGAAACACCATATATTTT. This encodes CASSSVGQVSGNTIYF.

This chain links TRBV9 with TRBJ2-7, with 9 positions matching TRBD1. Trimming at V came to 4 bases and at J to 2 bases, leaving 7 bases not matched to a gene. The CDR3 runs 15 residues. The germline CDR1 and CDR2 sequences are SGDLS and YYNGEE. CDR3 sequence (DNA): TGTGCCAGCAGCCCTCGGGACAGGGCTACCTACGAGCAGTACTTC. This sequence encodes CASSPRDRATYEQYF.

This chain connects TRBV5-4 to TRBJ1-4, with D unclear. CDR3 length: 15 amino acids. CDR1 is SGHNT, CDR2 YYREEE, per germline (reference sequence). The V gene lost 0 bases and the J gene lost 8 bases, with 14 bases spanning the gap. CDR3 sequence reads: CASSLGPGRNEKLFF. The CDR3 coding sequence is TGTGCCAGCAGCTTGGGGCCTGGGAGGAACGAAAAACTGTTTTTT.

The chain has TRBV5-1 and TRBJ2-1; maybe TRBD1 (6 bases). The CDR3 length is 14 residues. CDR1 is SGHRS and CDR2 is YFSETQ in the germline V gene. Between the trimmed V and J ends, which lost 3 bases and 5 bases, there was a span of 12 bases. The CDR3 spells CASSSGTNNNEQFF. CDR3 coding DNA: TGCGCCAGCAGCTCCGGGACAAACAACAATGAGCAGTTCTTC.

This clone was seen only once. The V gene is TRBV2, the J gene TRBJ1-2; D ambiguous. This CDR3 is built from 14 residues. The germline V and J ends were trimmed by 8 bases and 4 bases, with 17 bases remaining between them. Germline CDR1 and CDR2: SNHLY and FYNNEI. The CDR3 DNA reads TGTGCCAGCTTCGACGACACTGGCGTCTATGGCTACACCTTC. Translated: CASFDDTGVYGYTF.

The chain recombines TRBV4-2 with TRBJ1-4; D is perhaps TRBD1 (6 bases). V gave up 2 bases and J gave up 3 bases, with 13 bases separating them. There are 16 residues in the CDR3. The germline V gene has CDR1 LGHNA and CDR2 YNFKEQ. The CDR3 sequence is CASSQPTGKANEKLFF. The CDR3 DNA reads TGTGCCAGCAGCCAACCTACAGGGAAAGCTAATGAAAAACTGTTTTTT.

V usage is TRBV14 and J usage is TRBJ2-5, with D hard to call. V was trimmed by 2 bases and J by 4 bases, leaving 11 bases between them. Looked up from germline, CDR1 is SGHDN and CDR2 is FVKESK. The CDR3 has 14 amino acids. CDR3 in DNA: TGTGCCAGCAGCCAATTTGGGCAAGGAGAGACCCAGTACTTC. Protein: CASSQFGQGETQYF. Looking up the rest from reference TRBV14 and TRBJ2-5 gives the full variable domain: EAGVTQFPSHSVIEKGQTVTLRCDPISGHDNLYWYRRVMGKEIKFLLHFVKESKQDESGMPNNRFLAERTGGTYSTLKVQPAELEDSGVYFCASSQFGQGETQYFGPGTRLLVL.

The CDR3 DNA reads TGTGCCAGTAGTATGGGACAGGGGACGCCCCAGCATTTT. Its translation is CASSMGQGTPQHF. This rearrangement joins TRBV19 to TRBJ1-5; TRBD1 matches 10 bases. V lost 3 bases and J lost 9; bases outside the gene matches: 2. This CDR3 contains 13 residues. CDR1 and CDR2 (germline): LNHDA, SQIVND (reference sequence).

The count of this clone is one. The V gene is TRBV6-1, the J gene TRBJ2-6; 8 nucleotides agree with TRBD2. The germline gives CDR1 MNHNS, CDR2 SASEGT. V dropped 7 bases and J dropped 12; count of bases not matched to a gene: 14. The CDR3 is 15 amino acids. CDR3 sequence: CASIPGGRGNSVLTF. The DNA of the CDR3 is TGTGCCAGCATCCCGGGGGGGAGAGGGAACAGCGTCCTGACTTTC.

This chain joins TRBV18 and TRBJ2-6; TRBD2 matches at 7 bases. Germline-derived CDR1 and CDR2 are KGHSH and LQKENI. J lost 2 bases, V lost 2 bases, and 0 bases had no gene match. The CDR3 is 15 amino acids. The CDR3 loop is CASSPGGAGANVLTF. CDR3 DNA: TGTGCCAGCTCACCAGGGGGGGCTGGGGCCAACGTCCTGACTTTC.

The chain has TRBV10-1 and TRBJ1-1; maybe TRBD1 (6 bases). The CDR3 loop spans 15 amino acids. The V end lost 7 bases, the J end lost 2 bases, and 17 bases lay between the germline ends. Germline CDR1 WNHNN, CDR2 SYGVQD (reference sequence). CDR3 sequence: CASKARQDRNTEAFF. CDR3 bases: TGCGCCAGCAAAGCTCGACAGGACCGAAACACTGAAGCTTTCTTT.

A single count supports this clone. CDR3 DNA: TGTGCCAGCTCACCACCCGGGGTAGATACGCAGTATTTT. Translating it yields CASSPPGVDTQYF. The chain uses TRBV18 and TRBJ2-3; D possibly corresponds to TRBD2 (5 bases). The V gene's germline CDR1 is KGHSH and CDR2 LQKENI. The CDR3 spans 13 residues. Trimming took off 0 bases at V and 5 bases at J, with 6 bases between the two ends.

CDR3 bases: TGCGCCAGCAGCGAGTGGAGCTCCTACAATGAGCAGTTCTTC. As protein: CASSEWSSYNEQFF. The chain is built from TRBV5-1 and TRBJ2-1; D is unclear. This CDR3 is 14 amino acids long. From germline, CDR1 is SGHRS and CDR2 YFSETQ. V was cut by 4 bases and J by 0 bases, with 8 bases left in between.

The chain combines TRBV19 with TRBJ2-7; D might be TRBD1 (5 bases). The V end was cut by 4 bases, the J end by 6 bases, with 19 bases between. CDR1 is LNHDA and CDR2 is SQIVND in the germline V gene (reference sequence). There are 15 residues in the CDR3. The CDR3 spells CASSTASSGAREQYF. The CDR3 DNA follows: TGTGCCAGTAGTACCGCTTCAAGTGGGGCTCGCGAGCAGTACTTC.

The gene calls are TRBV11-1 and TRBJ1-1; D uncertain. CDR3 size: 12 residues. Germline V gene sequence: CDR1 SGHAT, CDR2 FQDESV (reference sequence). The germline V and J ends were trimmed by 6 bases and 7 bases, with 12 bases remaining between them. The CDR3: CASRSGRLEAFF. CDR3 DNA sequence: TGTGCCAGCAGGTCGGGCCGACTTGAAGCTTTCTTT.